Below, 14 T cell receptor beta chains from the same sample are listed, as sequenced in a study of blood T cells in healthy people across ages. The use of a sample-barcoded 5' primer and a J-beta primer mix characterized a second PCR of roughly 6 to 11 cycles. TCRdb re-analysed the 5' RACE reads in MiXCR, keeping a single row per CDR3 protein. The repertoire consists of about 640,000 distinct CDR3 sequences, with roughly three fifths occurring once and the leading ten covering 30% to 40%. Sequenced material: blood. The origin of the receptors is a man aged 55 to 70 in good health.

J is TRBJ2-5 and V is TRBV7-9, with D maybe TRBD2 (6 bases). This CDR3 has 15 residues. Trimming took 5 bases from V and 5 from J, leaving 18 bases between them. Per germline, CDR1 SEHNR and CDR2 FQNEAQ (reference sequence). CDR3: CASSPGGSLKETQYF. For the CDR3, the DNA is TGTGCCAGCAGCCCCGGGGGTTCATTAAAGGAGACCCAGTACTTC.

This clonotype has a single count. The gene calls are TRBV29-1 and TRBJ1-2; 8 bases fit TRBD1. Germline CDR1 reads SQVTM; CDR2 reads ANQGSEA. The ends lost 6 bases at V and 2 bases at J; junction bases unmatched: 2. The CDR3 totals 12 residues. The CDR3 bases are TGCAGCGTGGACAGGGAAAACTATGGCTACACCTTC. It specifies CSVDRENYGYTF.

This chain uses TRBV3-1 with TRBJ2-3, with D possibly TRBD1 on 5 matching bases. Trimming removed 1 base at V and 7 bases at J, with 15 bases between. The CDR3 contains 15 residues. Germline V lookup: CDR1 LGHDT, CDR2 YNNKEL (reference sequence). The CDR3 DNA sequence: TGTGCCAGCAGCCAAGTGAGGCAGGGTTTAAATACGCAGTATTTT. This encodes CASSQVRQGLNTQYF.

The J gene is TRBJ1-2, the V gene TRBV2; D is perhaps TRBD1 (6 bases). The germline CDR1 and CDR2 sequences are SNHLY and FYNNEI. Deletions cut 5 bases from V and 0 bases from J, with 10 bases between. The CDR3 has 14 amino acids. In DNA, the CDR3 is TGTGCCAGCAGTAAGACAGGCACTAACTATGGCTACACCTTC. Translated, it gives CASSKTGTNYGYTF.

This rearrangement joins TRBV27 to TRBJ2-5; D not certain. V was clipped by 3 bases and J by 0 bases, with 11 bases between them. CDR3 length: 15 amino acids. CDR1 is MNHEY, CDR2 SMNVEV, per germline (reference sequence). The CDR3 protein is CASSFGRMYQETQYF. CDR3 coding DNA: TGTGCCAGCAGTTTCGGACGGATGTACCAAGAGACCCAGTACTTC.

The chain combines TRBV20-1 with TRBJ2-5; D may match TRBD1 or TRBD2 (5 bases each). The CDR3 has 13 residues. Germline V gives CDR1 DFQATT, CDR2 SNEGSKA (reference sequence). V shed 6 bases and J shed 1 base, with 12 bases lying between them. CDR3: CSADVGVQETQYF. Here the CDR3 DNA reads TGCAGTGCGGATGTGGGGGTCCAAGAGACCCAGTACTTC.

This clonotype appeared a single time. The chain employs TRBV20-1 and TRBJ2-7; TRBD1 aligns across 7 bases. The DNA end is a closer match to TRBJ2-5, so the J assignment may be wrong. Germline lookup yields CDR1 DFQATT and CDR2 SNEGSKA (reference sequence). The CDR3 is 15 residues long. As DNA, the CDR3 is TGCAGTGCTAGAGAGTTCAGGGGGACCGGGGAGACCCAGTACTTC. Amino acid sequence: CSAREFRGTGETQYF.

The V call is TRBV25-1, the J call TRBJ2-6; no clear D gene. The germline gives CDR1 MGHDK, CDR2 SYGVNS. The CDR3 length is 16 residues. The V gene lost 0 bases and the J gene lost 0 bases, with 6 bases spanning the gap. In nucleotides, the CDR3 is TGTGCCAGCAGTGAATATGAGAGCTCTGGGGCCAACGTCCTGACTTTC. This sequence encodes CASSEYESSGANVLTF.

The chain employs TRBV5-1 and TRBJ2-7; 8 bases fit TRBD1. V was pared by 4 bases and J by 4 bases, with 13 bases of the junction left unmatched. The CDR3 consists of 16 residues. Germline loops: CDR1 SGHRS, CDR2 YFSETQ. For the CDR3, the DNA is TGCGCCAGCAGCATAGCTTGGACAGGGCCGAGGTACGAGCAGTACTTC. Its translation: CASSIAWTGPRYEQYF.

This chain links TRBV21-1 with TRBJ2-7; the table gives TRBD1 as D, unverified against the DNA. TRBV21-1 is termed a pseudogene. The CDR3 runs 17 residues. The CDR3 DNA follows: TGTGCCAGCAGCCGGGACAGGGGGGCTCAAAGCTCCTACGAGCAGTACTTC. Translating gives CASSRDRGAQSSYEQYF.

This clonotype was observed a few times. The V and J genes are TRBV7-9 and TRBJ2-1; D not resolved. In germline, CDR1 is SEHNR, CDR2 FQNEAQ (reference sequence). V was pared by 5 bases and J by 8 bases, with 16 bases between. The CDR3 spans 14 residues. Here the CDR3 DNA reads TGTGCCAGCAGCCCACGCGCTGGATTCGATGAGCAGTTCTTC. It is translated as CASSPRAGFDEQFF. The entire variable domain, with the rest obtained from reference TRBV7-9 and TRBJ2-1, is as follows: DTGVSQNPRHKITKRGQNVTFRCDPISEHNRLYWYRQTLGQGPEFLTYFQNEAQLEKSRLLSDRFSAERPKGSFSTLEIQRTEQGDSAMYLCASSPRAGFDEQFFGPGTRLTVL.

This clonotype has a single count. This rearrangement joins TRBV7-2 to TRBJ2-1; TRBD1 is a possible D gene (6 bases). The CDR3 runs 13 residues. Germline assignment: CDR1 SGHTA and CDR2 FQGNSA. V dropped 5 bases and J dropped 9 bases, with 14 bases sitting between them. The CDR3 is CASSVGHFTEQFF. In nucleotides, the CDR3 is TGTGCCAGCAGCGTGGGACACTTCACTGAGCAGTTCTTC.

The chain is built from TRBV12-3 or TRBV12-4 and TRBJ1-2; 9 nucleotides agree with TRBD1. This CDR3 comprises 15 residues. Trimming took 5 bases from V and 0 from J; bases not matched to a gene: 4. CDR3 sequence: CASSPRQGANYGYTF. The CDR3 nucleotides read TGTGCCAGCAGTCCACGACAGGGGGCTAACTATGGCTACACCTTC.

The chain is built from TRBV6-2 or TRBV6-3 and TRBJ1-2; 8 bases match TRBD1. Germline trimming cut 6 bases from V and 2 bases from J; bases unmatched to any gene: 2. The CDR3 loop spans 13 amino acids. From germline, CDR1 is MNHEY and CDR2 SVGEGT. CDR3 in amino acids: CASRGQGNYGYTF. In nucleotides, the CDR3 is TGTGCCAGCAGAGGACAGGGCAACTATGGCTACACCTTC.